These 7 T cell receptor beta chains came from one sample sequenced in a study of vaccination effects on CD4 cells after COVID-19. No antigens are known for them. Sequencing followed a ViraFEST assay step that expanded antigen-specific CD4+ T cells with viral peptide pools. Upon completion of 10 to 11 days in culture, CD4+ T cells were isolated. Vaccine recipients, nucleocapsid antibody negative, had no prior SARS-CoV-2 infection. Generated by immunoSEQ multiplex PCR, the TCRdb table keeps only in-frame clones and is missing some. The profile shows 50,000 to 65,000 clones, approximately 75% of them singletons. The sample consisted of CD4+ T cells from PBMCs cultured with HCoV-OC43 spike peptides, taken before COVID-19 vaccination. Stated subset: HCoV-OC43 spike overlapping peptide pool stimulation. All receptors derive from a human donor who received a COVID-19 vaccine.

The chain employs TRBV30 and TRBJ1-5, with D uncertain. The germline CDR1 and CDR2 sequences are GTSNPN and SVGIG (reference sequence). The CDR3 contains 14 residues. The germline V and J ends were trimmed by 0 bases and 3 bases, with 9 bases remaining between them. CDR3 protein: CAWSVTLVNQPQHF. The CDR3 coding sequence is TGTGCCTGGAGTGTAACGCTTGTCAATCAGCCCCAGCATTTT.

This clone has a handful of counts. The genes are TRBV7-9 and TRBJ2-2, with unresolved D. V lost 0 bases to trimming and J lost 5 bases, with 1 base between them. The V gene's germline CDR1 is SEHNR and CDR2 FQNEAQ (reference sequence). The CDR3 sequence is 12 residues long. CDR3 amino acids: CASSLATGELFF. The CDR3 DNA follows: TGTGCCAGCAGCTTAGCGACCGGGGAGCTGTTTTTT.

The rearrangement uses TRBV7-3 and TRBJ2-3; 9 bases fit TRBD2. V lost 5 bases and J lost 6; bases outside the gene matches: 12. The CDR3 sequence is 16 residues long. Germline V gives CDR1 SGHTA, CDR2 FQGTGA. CDR3 sequence (DNA): TGTGCCAGCAGCGCAAATAGCGCTAGCGGGGTGGATACGCAGTATTTT. Amino acids: CASSANSASGVDTQYF.

This sequence joins TRBV5-1 and TRBJ1-2, with TRBD1 matching 9 bases. The germline gives CDR1 SGHRS, CDR2 YFSETQ. The V and J ends lost 2 bases and 2 bases, in that order; junction bases with no gene match: 7. The CDR3 contains 16 residues. In DNA, the CDR3 is TGCGCCAGCAGCTTTACAGGGGGCGGCACGAACTATGGCTACACCTTC. As protein: CASSFTGGGTNYGYTF.

The J gene is TRBJ2-7, the V gene TRBV11-1; TRBD1 aligns across 7 bases. Germline V gene sequence: CDR1 SGHAT, CDR2 FQDESV (reference sequence). V shed 0 bases and J 2 bases; nucleotides not matched to a gene: 1. The CDR3 has 14 residues. CDR3 nucleotide sequence: TGTGCCAGCAGCTTAGCCACAGGGGCCTACGAGCAGTACGTC. Amino acids: CASSLATGAYEQYV.

The chain couples TRBV11-2 to TRBJ2-2, with D possibly being TRBD2 (5 bases). V dropped 5 bases and J dropped 0 bases, with 13 bases sitting between them. Germline lookup yields CDR1 SGHAT and CDR2 FQNNGV. There are 16 residues in the CDR3. The CDR3 protein is CASSQRRRTNTGELFF. The CDR3 DNA follows: TGTGCCAGCAGCCAGAGGAGGAGAACGAACACCGGGGAGCTGTTTTTT.

The genes are TRBV7-2 and TRBJ1-2, with D tentatively TRBD1 (5 bases). Trimming stripped 6 bases from V and 8 bases from J, with 16 bases between. The CDR3 contains 13 residues. Germline CDR1 SGHTA, CDR2 FQGNSA. The CDR3 nucleotides are TGTGCCAGCAGGCCAATGGGGGAAGGGGGCTACACCTTC. Its translation: CASRPMGEGGYTF.